The T cell receptor beta chain described here comes from a study of CD8+ T cells in alopecia areata. The sequencing template was cDNA reverse transcribed from extracted RNA. Clones were read by immunoSEQ multiplex PCR, and TCRdb kept only the in-frame ones, dropping some. This repertoire shows 150,000 or so clones, roughly 50% found once; its top ten account for roughly 7.5%. Germline CDR1 and CDR2: SGHDN and FVKESK. The CDR3 has 14 residues. Trimming pared 1 base from V and 6 bases from J, leaving 13 bases between. The rearrangement links TRBV14 to TRBJ2-7; D is undetermined. This receptor was identified in a human donor with alopecia areata. Material: CD4+ T cells sorted from blood. CDR3 in amino acids: CASSQGARLGEQYF. CDR3 in DNA: TGTGCCAGCAGCCAAGGGGCGCGGCTCGGCGAGCAGTACTTC.